This T cell receptor beta chain was obtained from a study of beta chain features in type 1 diabetes. Points from the study as a whole: Reduced insertions and increased deletions marked VDJ junctions in type 1 diabetes patients. The study found moderately but significantly shorter TCRB CDR3s in all four CD4+ subsets of Type 1 diabetes patients.

Sequencing targeted expressed TCRB transcripts, as all isolated RNA had been reverse transcribed. Data came from immunoSEQ multiplex PCR; TCRdb stores just in-frame clones and leaves some out. The table has hundreds of thousands of clones, around 15% seen once. Comment on this clone: Antigen unknown.

Sequencing was carried out using naive CD4+ T cells from blood. The receptor was derived from a man aged 18-30 years in good health.

DNA for the CDR3: TGTGCCAGCAGTTACTCCGGGTCACAACGCTACAATGAGCAGTTCTTC. As protein: CASSYSGSQRYNEQFF. The chain is built from TRBV6-5 and TRBJ2-1, with unresolved D. V was clipped by 0 bases and J by 3 bases, with 12 bases between them. This CDR3 is built from 16 residues. In germline, CDR1 is MNHEY, CDR2 SVGAGI.